These T cell receptor beta chains were read from a single sample in a study of T cells after yellow fever vaccination. TCRdb reprocessed the 5' RACE reads via MiXCR and lists one record per CDR3 protein. The top ten clones hold about 2.8% of a sample with 150,000 to 200,000 distinct CDR3 sequences, 5.5% to 7.5% of them seen once. Material: CD4+ T cells sorted from PBMCs, obtained on the day of the first yellow fever vaccination. These receptor sequences come from a man aged 18 to 29 who received the YFV17D yellow fever vaccine. Each CDR3 is given with its conserved first and last residue. The D gene is left open where the match is weak. Not all rows give a size; the values are once, few, many and, for expanded clones, a class.

>TRBJ2-3|TRBD2|few|TRBV4-1
CASSQGLAGNKDTQYF
TGCGCCAGCAGCCAAGGACTAGCGGGAAACAAAGATACGCAGTATTTT
>TRBJ2-1|-|few|TRBV24-1
CATGRGGTNNEQFF
TGTGCCACCGGGAGGGGGGGGACCAACAATGAGCAGTTCTTC
>TRBJ2-6|-|few|TRBV5-1
CASSLGVSAYSGANVLTF
TGCGCCAGCAGCTTGGGGGTTAGCGCCTACTCTGGGGCCAACGTCCTGACTTTC
>TRBJ2-5|-|many|TRBV6-1
CASSRDYQETQYF
TGTGCCAGCAGCCGGGACTACCAAGAGACCCAGTACTTC
>TRBJ1-5|-|many|TRBV5-1
CASSLGGADQPQHF
TGCGCCAGCAGCCTGGGGGGGGCCGATCAGCCCCAGCATTTT
>TRBJ2-7|TRBD2|many|TRBV7-2
CASSLTPGLAGVPGQQYF
TGTGCCAGCAGCTTAACGCCTGGACTAGCGGGCGTCCCAGGGCAGCAGTACTTC
>TRBJ1-2|-|-|TRBV19
CASSNLQYGYTF
TGTGCCAGTAGTAACCTACAGTATGGCTACACCTTC
>TRBJ2-7|-|-|TRBV6-2/TRBV6-3
CASSYAWGEQYF
TGTGCCAGCAGTTACGCCTGGGGCGAGCAGTACTTC
>TRBJ1-2|-|-|TRBV20-1
CSSNERGGRYGYTF
TGCAGTTCAAACGAAAGGGGGGGGCGCTATGGCTACACCTTC
>TRBJ1-6|-|-|TRBV7-3
CASSLKAPPDGSPLHF
TGTGCCAGCAGCTTAAAGGCACCGCCGGACGGTTCACCCCTCCACTTT
>TRBJ2-3|TRBD1|few|TRBV6-5
CASSPGTGIVRTDTQYF
TGTGCCAGCAGTCCGGGGACAGGGATCGTACGCACAGATACGCAGTATTTT